This T cell receptor (beta chain) was retrieved from a study of cytomegalovirus exposure and HLA in healthy donors. V shed 7 bases and J shed 3 bases, with 25 bases lying between them. The CDR3 sequence is 17 residues long. From germline, CDR1 is SGHDT and CDR2 YYEEEE. The PCR ran on 60 Vbeta and 13 Jbeta primers. Measured with immunoSEQ multiplex PCR; TCRdb has only the in-frame clones, and not every one. The listing records about 160,000 clones. This receptor was identified in a woman aged 50 to 60 in good health and CMV-seronegative. Material: PBMCs. The chain uses TRBV5-6 and TRBJ1-1; no firm D call. CDR3 bases: TGTGCCAGCCTGCCCTTGGTTCGCGCGCCGGAGTACACTGAAGCTTTCTTT. Protein: CASLPLVRAPEYTEAFF.